The 19 T cell receptor beta chains below all came from one sample that was sequenced in a study of cytomegalovirus exposure and HLA in healthy donors (dated by TCRdb to the late 2010s). Libraries were constructed by the immunoSEQ multiplex PCR assay. This is the immuneACCESS table as TCRdb keeps it, with only in-frame sequences that have V and J called. A part of the clones is gone; compared with another copy, unresolved V genes explain less than half, and the rest is unexplained. The sample yields approximately 100,000 clones; about 87% were counted once. The ten most abundant clones make up 1.5% to 2% of the sample. The specimen was PBMCs. The receptors derive from a woman aged 18-29 years in good health and CMV-seropositive.

Only one count was recorded for this clone. This chain connects TRBV27 to TRBJ2-2; tentative D call: TRBD2 (5 bases). CDR1 is MNHEY and CDR2 is SMNVEV in the germline V gene (reference sequence). V was cut by 5 bases and J by 1 base, with 11 bases left in between. CDR3 length: 15 residues. The CDR3 DNA follows: TGTGCCAGCAGTAAAAGCGGAAAGAACACCGGGGAGCTGTTTTTT. Protein sequence: CASSKSGKNTGELFF.

The chain recombines TRBV7-9 with TRBJ1-2; TRBD1 matches at 8 bases. The J segment lost 1 base and the V segment lost 5 bases, leaving 3 bases of the junction unmatched. Germline values: CDR1 SEHNR, CDR2 FQNEAQ (reference sequence). This CDR3 has 14 amino acids. The CDR3 DNA reads as TGTGCCAGCAGCCCAGGACAGGGTAACTATGGCTACACCTTC. It codes for CASSPGQGNYGYTF.

The chain joins TRBV5-1 to TRBJ1-5; TRBD1 agrees at 7 bases. Per germline, CDR1 SGHRS and CDR2 YFSETQ. With 4 bases clipped from V and 1 base from J, the junction kept 5 bases outside the gene matches. The CDR3 spans 15 residues. In nucleotides, the CDR3 is TGCGCCAGCAGCCCGGGACAGTCCAGCAATCAGCCCCAGCATTTT. It is translated as CASSPGQSSNQPQHF.

J is TRBJ2-1 and V is TRBV7-9, with D possibly TRBD1 on 5 matching bases. V was cut by 4 bases and J by 8 bases, with 12 bases left in between. The CDR3 consists of 13 residues. Germline V gene sequence: CDR1 SEHNR, CDR2 FQNEAQ (reference sequence). CDR3 DNA sequence: TGTGCCAGCAGCTCCGATGGGGCCGATGAGCAGTTCTTC. Encoded protein: CASSSDGADEQFF.

The gene calls are TRBV27 and TRBJ1-5; D may be TRBD1 (5 bases). This CDR3 region has 14 residues. Trimming cost V 3 bases and J 4 bases, with 10 bases left between them. The germline gives CDR1 MNHEY, CDR2 SMNVEV (reference sequence). The CDR3 DNA follows: TGTGCCAGCAGTTTGGGACTGAAAAATCAGCCCCAGCATTTT. This encodes CASSLGLKNQPQHF.

This sequence joins TRBV29-1 and TRBJ2-3; maybe TRBD2 (7 bases). Per the germline V gene, CDR1 is SQVTM and CDR2 is ANQGSEA. The CDR3 extends over 13 amino acids. V was pared by 6 bases and J by 1 base, with 11 bases between. The CDR3 reads CSVKGGGTDTQYF. CDR3 in DNA: TGCAGCGTAAAGGGGGGGGGCACAGATACGCAGTATTTT.

The chain carries TRBV7-9 and TRBJ1-2; 7 nucleotides match TRBD1. Trimming at V came to 4 bases and at J to 3 bases, leaving 8 bases not matched to a gene. Germline CDR1 SEHNR, CDR2 FQNEAQ (reference sequence). This CDR3 region has 15 residues. In nucleotides, the CDR3 is TGTGCCAGCAGCTACCAGACAGGGACCTACTATGGCTACACCTTC. Translated: CASSYQTGTYYGYTF.

The chain employs TRBV15 and TRBJ1-5, with TRBD1 matching over 10 bases. This CDR3 region has 15 residues. V lost 3 bases and J lost 7; bases outside the gene matches: 6. CDR1 and CDR2 (germline): LNHNV, YYDKDF (reference sequence). CDR3 amino acids: CATSSRDRGYQPQHF. CDR3 nucleotide sequence: TGTGCCACCAGCAGCCGGGACAGGGGATACCAGCCCCAGCATTTT.

The chain combines TRBV7-2 with TRBJ1-6; weak D call: TRBD1 (5 bases). The CDR3 runs 15 residues. Trimming shortened V by 1 base and J by 2 bases, and 6 bases separated the two germline ends. CDR1 and CDR2 (germline): SGHTA, FQGNSA. CDR3 in amino acids: CASSLVRAYNSPLHF. Here the CDR3 DNA reads TGTGCCAGCAGCTTAGTCAGGGCCTATAATTCACCCCTCCACTTT.

The chain carries TRBV4-1 and TRBJ2-7; 8 bases match TRBD1. V lost 5 bases to trimming and J lost 0 bases; unmatched junction nucleotides: 9. The CDR3 covers 16 residues. Germline CDR1 is MGHRA and CDR2 is YSYEKL. CDR3 loop: CASSSTPGQVSYEQYF. CDR3 DNA sequence: TGCGCCAGCAGCTCAACCCCGGGACAGGTCTCCTACGAGCAGTACTTC.

This clone was detected only a few times. V usage is TRBV27 and J usage is TRBJ2-7, with D tentatively TRBD2 (6 bases). The germline gives CDR1 MNHEY, CDR2 SMNVEV (reference sequence). V lost 4 bases, J lost 3 bases, and 13 bases lay in between. This CDR3 is built from 14 residues. As DNA, the CDR3 is TGTGCCAGCAGTTCAACGTCGGGACTCTACGAGCAGTACTTC. Translated, it gives CASSSTSGLYEQYF.

V gene TRBV4-1 combines with J gene TRBJ1-5; D perhaps matches TRBD1 (5 bases). Deletions cut 0 bases from V and 4 bases from J, with 10 bases between. Germline V CDR1 and CDR2: MGHRA, YSYEKL. The CDR3 runs to 15 residues. This CDR3 reads CASSQDFQGNQPQHF. CDR3 sequence (DNA): TGCGCCAGCAGCCAAGATTTCCAGGGTAATCAGCCCCAGCATTTT.

This clone was seen once. The chain uses TRBV9 and TRBJ2-1, with D possibly being TRBD2 (5 bases). The CDR3 sequence is 16 residues long. Trimming removed 3 bases at V and 7 bases at J, with 20 bases between. Germline CDR1 and CDR2: SGDLS and YYNGEE. CDR3 amino acids: CASSEYDGVGTNEQFF. CDR3 DNA: TGTGCCAGCAGCGAATACGACGGGGTGGGAACTAATGAGCAGTTCTTC.

V usage is TRBV28 and J usage is TRBJ2-2, with 7 bases fitting TRBD2. In germline, CDR1 is MDHEN, CDR2 SYDVKM. The CDR3 has 15 amino acids. V was clipped by 0 bases and J by 6 bases; unmatched bases: 4. CDR3 DNA sequence: TGTGCCAGCAGTTTATGGAGGGAGGGTCCCGGGGAGCTGTTTTTT. This sequence encodes CASSLWREGPGELFF.

J is TRBJ2-7 and V is TRBV7-2, with 10 bases lining up with TRBD2. Trimming at V came to 4 bases and at J to 1 base, leaving 4 bases not matched to a gene. CDR1 is SGHTA, CDR2 FQGNSA, per germline. This CDR3 region has 15 residues. The CDR3, as DNA: TGTGCCAGCAGCTCATTAGCGGGGGGATCCTACGAGCAGTACTTC. This gives the protein CASSSLAGGSYEQYF.

This clone was observed once. The chain couples TRBV6-1 to TRBJ1-5; TRBD1 matches 7 bases. The V and J ends lost 7 bases and 2 bases, in that order; junction bases with no gene match: 8. The CDR3 is 15 residues long. CDR1 MNHNS and CDR2 SASEGT come from the germline V gene. This chain's CDR3 is CASTLQGSGNQPQHF. The CDR3 nucleotides are TGTGCCAGCACCCTACAGGGGAGCGGCAATCAGCCCCAGCATTTT.

The V gene is TRBV7-2, the J gene TRBJ1-6; 10 nucleotides align to TRBD1. Germline-derived CDR1 and CDR2 are SGHTA and FQGNSA. Trimming took 1 base from V and 9 from J; bases not matched to a gene: 6. CDR3 size: 16 residues. CDR3 region: CASSLGGQGSGSPLHF. DNA for the CDR3: TGTGCCAGCAGCTTAGGGGGACAGGGGTCGGGTTCACCCCTCCACTTT.

The rearrangement joins TRBV7-6 to TRBJ2-7; 9 nucleotides align to TRBD1. V shed 5 bases, J shed 8 bases, and the junction held 7 bases outside the gene matches. Per the germline V gene, CDR1 is SGHVS and CDR2 is FNYEAQ. The CDR3 is 13 amino acids. In DNA, the CDR3 is TGTGCCAGCAGCGAGGACAGGGGTAATAAGCAGTACTTC. Translated, it gives CASSEDRGNKQYF.

The chain is built from TRBV2 and TRBJ1-4; 11 bases fit TRBD1. The CDR3 runs 15 residues. Germline lookup yields CDR1 SNHLY and CDR2 FYNNEI. Germline trimming cut 8 bases from V and 4 bases from J; bases unmatched to any gene: 6. CDR3 loop: CASRDRGFLNEKLFF. DNA for the CDR3: TGTGCCAGCCGGGACAGGGGGTTTCTTAATGAAAAACTGTTTTTT.